This record looks at one T cell receptor (beta chain) sequence and its context. Method: immunoSEQ multiplex PCR; TCRdb's copy keeps in-frame clones and lacks some. The sample holds 470,000 or so clones, roughly 91% seen once. Germline V gene sequence: CDR1 MNHEY, CDR2 SVGAGI. With 4 bases removed from V and 6 bases from J, the gap between germline ends came to 15 bases. The CDR3 has 14 amino acids. The sample belongs to a study of blood T cell repertoires in COVID-19. The gene calls are TRBV6-5 and TRBJ1-2; weak D call: TRBD1 (5 bases). Sequenced material: peripheral blood. The clonotype comes from a woman in her 30s with acute or convalescent COVID-19. The CDR3 nucleotides read TGTGCCAGCAGTTCCCCAACAGGCAAACATGGCTACACCTTC. Encoded protein: CASSSPTGKHGYTF.